A selection of T cell receptor beta chains follows, all from one sample in a study of OX40 agonist ivuxolimab in advanced cancers. This table comes from immunoSEQ multiplex PCR, and its TCRdb copy is limited to in-frame clones, with some not included. The sample holds tens of thousands of clones, roughly 86% seen once. This specimen consisted of CD4+ or CD8+ T cells sorted from blood, obtained in a trial of the OX40 agonist ivuxolimab. These receptors all come from an adult with an advanced solid tumor such as melanoma, head and neck, liver or kidney cancer. Both conserved end residues are part of each CDR3. Each record gives: CDR3 length, J gene, V gene, clone size, D gene, CDR3 protein, CDR3 DNA. The D gene is left open where the match is weak. Clone size is given for some rows only: seen once, a few or many times, or a class if the clone is expanded.

>15|TRBJ2-5|TRBV7-9|-|TRBD2
CASTLGGGNQETQYF
TGTGCCAGCACCCTCGGGGGGGGGAACCAAGAGACCCAGTACTTC
>14|TRBJ1-5|TRBV5-1|-|-
CASSLGTTNQPQHF
TGCGCCAGCAGCTTGGGGACAACAAATCAGCCCCAGCATTTT
>16|TRBJ1-2|TRBV5-1|once|TRBD1
CASSLAPDRERYGYTF
TGCGCCAGCAGCTTGGCACCGGACAGGGAACGCTATGGCTACACCTTC
>14|TRBJ2-7|TRBV6-4|-|TRBD2
CASSALAGQGEQYF
TGTGCCAGCAGTGCACTAGCGGGTCAGGGGGAGCAGTACTTC
>16|TRBJ2-2|TRBV4-2|once|TRBD2
CASSQARSGAVGELFF
TGTGCCAGCAGCCAAGCCAGAAGCGGGGCTGTCGGGGAGCTGTTTTTT
>13|TRBJ1-3|TRBV6-1|-|-
CASTTSSGNTIYF
TGTGCCAGCACGACTAGCTCTGGAAACACCATATATTTT
>15|TRBJ2-4|TRBV10-3|-|TRBD1
CAISDGGQGKNIQYF
TGTGCCATCAGTGACGGGGGACAGGGTAAAAACATTCAGTACTTC
>15|TRBJ2-4|TRBV7-9|-|-
CASSLGEGAKNIQYF
TGTGCCAGCAGCTTAGGCGAGGGGGCCAAAAACATTCAGTACTTC
>14|TRBJ2-7|TRBV9|-|-
CASSPQAKAYEQYF
TGTGCCAGCAGCCCCCAGGCGAAAGCCTACGAGCAGTACTTC
>15|TRBJ2-7|TRBV7-6|-|-
CASSGLADDAPEQYF
TGTGCCAGCAGCGGGTTAGCGGATGACGCCCCCGAGCAGTACTTC
>17|TRBJ2-1|TRBV7-6|-|TRBD1
CASSVKPGTGNYNEQFF
TGTGCCAGCAGCGTAAAACCTGGGACAGGAAATTACAATGAGCAGTTCTTC
>13|TRBJ2-7|TRBV2|-|-
CASSPPGVDEQYF
TGTGCCAGCAGTCCTCCGGGGGTCGACGAGCAGTACTTC
>15|TRBJ2-5|TRBV6-1|few|-
CASSVPGSGQETQYF
TGTGCCAGCAGTGTCCCCGGGAGCGGCCAAGAGACCCAGTACTTC
>13|TRBJ1-2|TRBV14|-|-
CASSQVRGYGYTF
TGTGCCAGCAGCCAAGTCAGGGGCTATGGCTACACCTTC
>14|TRBJ2-7|TRBV7-2|-|-
CASSPRQGSYEQYF
TGTGCCAGCAGCCCCCGGCAGGGAAGCTACGAGCAGTACTTC
>15|TRBJ1-5|TRBV18|once|-
CASSPSGGSNQPQHF
TGTGCCAGCTCACCCTCGGGCGGTAGCAATCAGCCCCAGCATTTT
>15|TRBJ2-1|TRBV11-1|once|TRBD2
CASSFWTSGFGEQFF
TGTGCCAGCAGCTTTTGGACTAGCGGGTTCGGTGAGCAGTTCTTC
>17|TRBJ2-5|TRBV19|-|TRBD2
CASSQTSGGPQQETQYF
TGTGCCAGTAGTCAGACTAGCGGGGGCCCTCAACAAGAGACCCAGTACTTC
>15|TRBJ1-6|TRBV9|once|-
CASSVSSFVNSPLHF
TGTGCCAGCAGCGTATCGTCCTTCGTCAATTCACCCCTCCACTTT
>16|TRBJ2-1|TRBV10-3|-|TRBD2
CAISSGTSGRDNEQFF
TGTGCCATCAGTTCCGGGACTAGCGGGAGGGACAATGAGCAGTTCTTC
>12|TRBJ1-1|TRBV6-5|-|-
CASSSVGTEAFF
TGTGCCAGCAGTTCGGTGGGCACTGAAGCTTTCTTT
>15|TRBJ1-1|TRBV5-1|once|-
CASSLAAGGSTEAFF
TGCGCCAGCAGCTTGGCGGCCGGTGGGTCCACTGAAGCTTTCTTT